This is a list of T cell receptor beta chains from one sample in a study of cytomegalovirus exposure and HLA in healthy donors. The protocol was immunoSEQ multiplex PCR, while the TCRdb copy is restricted to in-frame clones and leaves out a portion. Of about 160,000 clones detected, about 81% appear once; the ten largest clones hold about 2.7%. Sequencing used PBMCs. The receptors here all came from a woman aged 45-65 years in good health and CMV-seropositive. Each CDR3 is given with its conserved first and last residue.

j_gene | len | v_gene | CDR3aa
TRBJ2-6 | 17 | TRBV11-2 | CASSLRGGASGANVLTF
TRBJ1-5 | 15 | TRBV16 | CASSQLGGSNQPQHF
TRBJ1-1 | 14 | TRBV10-3 | CAISEQVSNTEAFF
TRBJ2-2 | 12 | TRBV5-8 | CAELTPPGELFF
TRBJ1-6 | 16 | TRBV7-8 | CASSLEIGTGVSPLHF
TRBJ1-2 | 14 | TRBV6-1 | CASSAGGPVYGYTF
TRBJ1-1 | 14 | TRBV18 | CASSPPGAYTEAFF
TRBJ1-3 | 14 | TRBV6-1 | CASSRAQRGNTIYF
TRBJ2-7 | 13 | TRBV7-8 | CASSSRTGREQYF
TRBJ2-5 | 13 | TRBV11-2 | CASSLVVGKTQYF
TRBJ2-7 | 12 | TRBV7-9 | CASSRLADEQYF
TRBJ2-7 | 14 | TRBV7-7 | CASSLQQGVGEQYF
TRBJ1-4 | 16 | TRBV7-2 | CASSSVRGAEDEKLFF
TRBJ1-1 | 13 | TRBV5-1 | CASSLTGGTEAFF
TRBJ2-7 | 12 | TRBV11-2 | CASSLDRGEEYF
TRBJ2-7 | 15 | TRBV4-2 | CASSQALTIPYEQYF
TRBJ1-2 | 11 | TRBV5-1 | CASGEDYGYTF